The present T cell receptor beta chain was sequenced within a study of molecular identifiers for immune sequencing clone quantification (dated by TCRdb to about 2018). Regarding the complete study: In a replicate experiment, RNA from roughly 21,000 or 96,000 naive CD8 T cells was split into five aliquots, four of which were sequenced. The study was a methods study using CD8 T cells to benchmark molecular-identifier clustering-based TCR repertoire sequencing (MIDCIRS) and TCR RNA copy counting. Results the study describes overall, beyond this receptor: Modeling gave about 3 recovered TCR RNA copies per cell versus 8 to 10 by digital PCR, implying roughly 30% capture efficiency. Spiked-in Jurkat TCR RNA equal to a single cell's worth was reported to be detectable even within 1,100,000 naive CD8 T cells. When barcode sub-clustering was not used, chimeric consensus sequences inflated TCR diversity, with chimeras reaching as high as 47%. Naive libraries contained spiked-in Jurkat TCR RNA (roughly 10 copies' worth), which is not part of the donor repertoire. The sizes of highly expanded clones could end up underestimated when identical TCR molecules share a barcode. Clones above 20 RNA copies held over 99% of molecules in CMV-specific effector cells but under 1% in naive cells.

Library generation was performed with PCR. Sequencing was performed on a NextSeq 500. Bulk TCR libraries were generated as previously described, with the TCR primers listed in Table S5 used. The Qiagen AllPrep DNA/RNA kit was used to purify total RNA. Before analysis, reads from multiple sequencing runs of one library were combined. As for the original processing: Reads were retained only if the reads had an exact TCR constant sequence, and the retained reads were trimmed to 150 nt and grouped according to their 12-nt molecular barcodes. Reads inside each barcode group were sub-clustered using a 15% Levenshtein threshold, and a quality-weighted consensus sequence was constructed for each RNA molecule. Non-functional sequences were filtered out, along with any lower-count sequence sitting one edit away from another sequence. Based on fitting two negative binomial distributions, any barcode sub-cluster with under 20% of the maximum read count was discarded. Through fastp at Q25 and MiXCR, TCRdb rebuilt clones from the public reads, retaining in-frame beta chains. Rows with a matching CDR3 protein are joined into one entry that keeps the most common DNA and genes. These V and J calls derive from TCRdb rather than the authors' analysis. Here the sample has hundreds of thousands of distinct CDR3 sequences; around 25% occur a single time. 0.7% to 0.95% of the sample lies in the top ten.

Libraries of naive CD8 T cells were built from anywhere between about 20,000 and 1,000,000 sorted cells, with 10%, 30% or 50% of the purified RNA used. Naive CD8 T cells, defined as CD8+CD4-CCR7+CD45RA+, were FACS-sorted into RLT Plus buffer on a BD FACSAria II. Detection sensitivity was tested by spiking Jurkat RNA equal to approximately 9 TCR copies' worth into samples containing roughly 19,000-1,100,000 naive CD8 T cells. Enrichment of CD8 T cells was performed with RosetteSep CD8+ T Cell Enrichment Cocktail and Ficoll-Paque, after which ACK red cell lysis was carried out. This clonotype came up many times. It has no known antigen specificity. There are no base qualities to consult, and no much larger clone falls within one base. Sequences PRHDT (CDR1) and FYEKMQ (CDR2) are obtained from the germline V gene (reference sequence). V and J lose 5 bases and 6 bases, and a span of 13 bases separates them. From its cysteine to its phenylalanine, the CDR3 spans 14 amino acids. Kept here is only the CDR3 DNA, which spans 42 bases and is read in frame from base 1.

The sample was naive CD8+ T cells from blood, with Jurkat cell RNA spiked in. The cell subset or site label, read with the paper, signifies: FACS-sorted CD8+CD4-CCR7+CD45RA+ naive T cells. The sequence was obtained from a human donor in good health. Some libraries in this study had Jurkat cell RNA spiked in. Recombination joined TRBV13 with TRBJ1-4; TRBD1 could be the D gene, as 6 bases match. The CDR3 reads CASSPGAGDEKLFF. The DNA sequence is given as TGTGCCAGCAGCCCAGGGGCCGGGGATGAAAAACTGTTTTTT.